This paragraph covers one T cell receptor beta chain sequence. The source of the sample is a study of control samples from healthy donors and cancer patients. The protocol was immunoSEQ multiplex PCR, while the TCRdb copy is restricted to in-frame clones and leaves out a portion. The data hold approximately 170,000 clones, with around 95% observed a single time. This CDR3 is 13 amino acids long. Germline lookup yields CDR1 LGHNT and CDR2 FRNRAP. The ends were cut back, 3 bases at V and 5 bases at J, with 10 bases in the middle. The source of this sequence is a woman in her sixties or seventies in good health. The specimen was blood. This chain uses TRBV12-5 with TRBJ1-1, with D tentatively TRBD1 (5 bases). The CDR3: CASGLQAGTEAFF. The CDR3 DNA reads TGTGCTAGTGGTTTACAGGCTGGGACTGAAGCTTTCTTT. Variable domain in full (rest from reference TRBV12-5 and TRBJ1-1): DARVTQTPRHKVTEMGQEVTMRCQPILGHNTVFWYRQTMMQGLELLAYFRNRAPLDDSGMPKDRFSAEMPDATLATLKIQPSEPRDSAVYFCASGLQAGTEAFFGQGTRLTVV.